This T cell receptor beta chain was identified during a study of identical twins. Study-level findings and limits: Fewer insertions marked abundant cord blood beta clonotypes; young adult naive trended weakly, memory not at all. Weaker excess twin sharing was seen among beta out-of-frame sequences. Cross-sectional statistical analysis, not tracking of the same donors, underpinned the conclusions.

Template switching, a step in the protocol, added a universal primer site, and cDNA carried unique molecular identifiers. TCRdb reanalysed the 5' RACE reads using MiXCR and keeps one entry per CDR3 protein. The sample has roughly 710,000 distinct CDR3 sequences; roughly 6% are singletons. With V trimmed by 7 bases and J by 9 bases, 4 bases remained unmatched. The CDR3 has 13 residues. In germline, CDR1 is SQVTM, CDR2 ANQGSEA. This clonotype was counted at least ten times. What it recognizes is unknown. This sequence joins TRBV29-1 and TRBJ2-1; 15 bases match TRBD2. This sequence originates from a man aged 18-30 years in good health. The sequencing sample was made of naive T cells sorted from blood. CDR3 in amino acids: CSAGLAGGAEQFF. CDR3 DNA sequence: TGCAGCGCAGGACTAGCGGGAGGGGCTGAGCAGTTCTTC.